This TCR beta chain was obtained from a study of graft-versus-host responses after intestinal transplantation. The overall study: Induction with anti-thymocyte globulin, then tacrolimus and steroids for around three years, was given to all recipients. Study-level findings and limits: GvH clones detected in recipient marrow included some appearing first in ileum or blood. Peak circulating GvH clone levels tracked with early post-transplant HvG declines.

V was clipped by 7 bases and J by 1 base; unmatched bases: 6. Germline V gives CDR1 LNHDA, CDR2 SQIVND (reference sequence). There are 15 residues in the CDR3. TCRdb's copy holds only in-frame clones and misses some; the assay was immunoSEQ multiplex PCR. The table records about 9,600 clones, roughly 92% of them present only once. With regard to this clone: The antigen remains unidentified.

The source was PBMCs, collected roughly 45 days after intestinal transplantation. The rearrangement uses TRBV19 and TRBJ2-1, with TRBD1 matching 8 bases. The receptor's source is a human patient who received an intestinal transplant, so some T cells may come from the graft donor. CDR3 sequence: CASTPDRVSYNEQFF. The CDR3 bases are TGTGCCAGTACCCCGGACAGGGTGTCCTACAATGAGCAGTTCTTC.